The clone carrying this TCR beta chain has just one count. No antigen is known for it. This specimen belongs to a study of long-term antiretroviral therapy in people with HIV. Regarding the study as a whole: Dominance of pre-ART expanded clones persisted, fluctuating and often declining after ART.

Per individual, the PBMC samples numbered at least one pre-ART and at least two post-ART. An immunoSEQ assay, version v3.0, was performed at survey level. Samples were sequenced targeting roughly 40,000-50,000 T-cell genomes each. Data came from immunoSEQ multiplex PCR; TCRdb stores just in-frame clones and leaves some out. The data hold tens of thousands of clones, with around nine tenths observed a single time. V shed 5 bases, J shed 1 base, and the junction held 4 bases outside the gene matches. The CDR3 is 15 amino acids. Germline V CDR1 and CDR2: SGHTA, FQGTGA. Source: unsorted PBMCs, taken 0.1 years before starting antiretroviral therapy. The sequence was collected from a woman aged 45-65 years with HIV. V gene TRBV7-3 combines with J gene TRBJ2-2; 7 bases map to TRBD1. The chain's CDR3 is CASSRGQRNTGELFF. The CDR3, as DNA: TGTGCCAGCAGCAGGGGACAGAGGAACACCGGGGAGCTGTTTTTT.